This T cell receptor (beta chain) was observed in a study of blood T cell repertoires in COVID-19. Turning to the study itself: Acute and convalescent COVID-19 samples came from the United States, Italy and Spain. Nucleic acid was either cDNA or gDNA, and it came from T cells, B-cell-depleted T cells, or PBMCs.

The authors' processing: Counts of nucleated cells, estimated from reference gene primer amplification, were obtained. Method: immunoSEQ multiplex PCR; TCRdb's copy keeps in-frame clones and lacks some. Clone size and the V and J calls come from that table; the DNA yielded D and trimming. This table has under 250,000 clones, more than 70% appearing once. Germline V gene lookup returns CDR1 LGHDT and CDR2 YNNKEL (reference sequence). Trimming shortened V by 1 base and J by 0 bases, and 7 bases separated the two germline ends. The CDR3 totals 16 residues. Material for sequencing was peripheral blood. The receptor was isolated from a middle-aged man with active or convalescent COVID-19. V usage is TRBV3-1 (or the pseudogene TRBV3-2) and J usage is TRBJ2-6; no definite D call. CDR3 loop: CASSQGASSGANVLTF. CDR3 bases: TGTGCCAGCAGCCAAGGTGCGAGCTCTGGGGCCAACGTCCTGACTTTC.